This T cell receptor (beta chain) came from a study of shared clonotypes between healthy human individuals. Across the whole study: The donors, two women and three men, were aged 18 to 49. The study's findings and limits: When naive CD4 clonotypes were compared across several donors, roughly 4.9% were shared.

A word on this clone: Antigen unknown.

This CDR3 contains 17 residues. V was cut by 5 bases and J by 7 bases, with 24 bases left in between. Germline CDR1 is SGHVS and CDR2 is FQNEAQ. In the authors' methods: ImmunoSEQ gave junction-only sequences without quality scores, so filtering differed. Produced via immunoSEQ multiplex PCR; TCRdb's table is partial and in-frame only. The V and J calls and clone size come from that table; D and trimming were worked out from the DNA. The sample has 600,000 or so clones, 85% to 95% seen once. CD45RO negativity and positive selection for CCR7 defined naive CD8 cells, a population that excluded terminally differentiated effector memory CD45RA+ cells. Recent vaccinations or acute infections were absent in the healthy HIV-negative adult donors.

The chain has TRBV7-8 and TRBJ2-4; possibly TRBD1 for D (5 bases). The sample comprised naive CD8+ T cells sorted from blood. The source is a woman in her twenties or thirties in good health. The CDR3 loop is CASSQKMTQGGLNIQYF. The CDR3 bases are TGTGCCAGCAGCCAAAAAATGACGCAGGGTGGGTTGAACATTCAGTACTTC.